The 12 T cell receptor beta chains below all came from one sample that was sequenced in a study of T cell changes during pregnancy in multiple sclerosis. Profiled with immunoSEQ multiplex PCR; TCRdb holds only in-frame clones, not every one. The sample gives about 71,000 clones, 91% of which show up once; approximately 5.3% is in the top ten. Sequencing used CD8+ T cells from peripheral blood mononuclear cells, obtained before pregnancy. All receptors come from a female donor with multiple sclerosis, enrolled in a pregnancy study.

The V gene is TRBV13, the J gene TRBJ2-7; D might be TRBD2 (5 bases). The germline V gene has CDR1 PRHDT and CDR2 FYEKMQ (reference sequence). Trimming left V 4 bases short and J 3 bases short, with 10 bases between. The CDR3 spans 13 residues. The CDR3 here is CASSSGKNYEQYF. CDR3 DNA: TGTGCCAGCAGCTCCGGGAAAAACTACGAGCAGTACTTC.

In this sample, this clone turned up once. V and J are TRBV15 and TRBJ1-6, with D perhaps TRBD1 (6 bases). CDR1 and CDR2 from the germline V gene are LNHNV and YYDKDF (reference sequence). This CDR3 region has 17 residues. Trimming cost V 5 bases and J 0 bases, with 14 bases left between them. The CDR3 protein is CATSGQLLSSYNSPLHF. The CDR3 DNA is TGTGCCACCAGCGGACAGCTCCTAAGCTCCTATAATTCACCCCTCCACTTT.

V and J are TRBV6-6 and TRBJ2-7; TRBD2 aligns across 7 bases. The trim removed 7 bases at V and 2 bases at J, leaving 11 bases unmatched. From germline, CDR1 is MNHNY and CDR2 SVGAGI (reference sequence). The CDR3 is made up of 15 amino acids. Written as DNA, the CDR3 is TGTGCCAGCATTAAGTCGGGGACTACAACCTACGAGCAGTACTTC. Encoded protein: CASIKSGTTTYEQYF.

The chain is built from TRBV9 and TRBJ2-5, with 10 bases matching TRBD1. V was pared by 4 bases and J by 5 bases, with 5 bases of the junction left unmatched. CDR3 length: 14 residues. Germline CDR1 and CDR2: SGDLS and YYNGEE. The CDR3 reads CASSKGQGRETQYF. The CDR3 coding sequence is TGTGCCAGCAGCAAGGGACAGGGGAGGGAGACCCAGTACTTC.

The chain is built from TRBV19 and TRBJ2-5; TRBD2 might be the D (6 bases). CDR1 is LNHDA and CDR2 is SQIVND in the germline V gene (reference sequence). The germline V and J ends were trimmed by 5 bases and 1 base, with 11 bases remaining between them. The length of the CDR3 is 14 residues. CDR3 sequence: CASSPTRGQETQYF. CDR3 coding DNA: TGTGCCAGTAGTCCGACTAGAGGCCAAGAGACCCAGTACTTC.

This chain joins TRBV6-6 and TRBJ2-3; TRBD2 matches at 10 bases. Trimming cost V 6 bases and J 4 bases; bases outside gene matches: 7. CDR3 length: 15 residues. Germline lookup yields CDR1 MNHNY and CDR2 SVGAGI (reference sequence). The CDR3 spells CASSPSGGVADTQYF. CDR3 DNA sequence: TGTGCCAGCAGCCCGAGCGGGGGGGTCGCAGATACGCAGTATTTT.

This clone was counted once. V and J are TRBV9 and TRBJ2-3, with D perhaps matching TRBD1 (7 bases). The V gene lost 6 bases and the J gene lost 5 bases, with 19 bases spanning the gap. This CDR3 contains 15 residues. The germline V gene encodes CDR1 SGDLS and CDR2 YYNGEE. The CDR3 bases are TGTGCCAGCACCAACTCCCAGGGGGGAGTAGATACGCAGTATTTT. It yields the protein CASTNSQGGVDTQYF. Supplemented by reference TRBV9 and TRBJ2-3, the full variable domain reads DSGVTQTPKHLITATGQRVTLRCSPRSGDLSVYWYQQSLDQGLQFLIQYYNGEERAKGNILERFSAQQFPDLHSELNLSSLELGDSALYFCASTNSQGGVDTQYFGPGTRLTVL.

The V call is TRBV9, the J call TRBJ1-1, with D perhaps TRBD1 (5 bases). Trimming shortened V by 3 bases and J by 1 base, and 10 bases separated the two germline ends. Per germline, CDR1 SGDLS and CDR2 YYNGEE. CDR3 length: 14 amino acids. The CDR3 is CASSAGGGNTEAFF. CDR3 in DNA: TGTGCCAGCAGCGCAGGCGGGGGGAACACTGAAGCTTTCTTT.

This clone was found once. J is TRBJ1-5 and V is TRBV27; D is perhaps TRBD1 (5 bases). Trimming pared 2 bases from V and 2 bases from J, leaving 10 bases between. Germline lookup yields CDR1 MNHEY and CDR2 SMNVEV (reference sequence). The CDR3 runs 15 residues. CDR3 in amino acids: CASSLGQGGNQPQHF. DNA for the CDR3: TGTGCCAGCAGTTTAGGGCAGGGCGGCAATCAGCCCCAGCATTTT.

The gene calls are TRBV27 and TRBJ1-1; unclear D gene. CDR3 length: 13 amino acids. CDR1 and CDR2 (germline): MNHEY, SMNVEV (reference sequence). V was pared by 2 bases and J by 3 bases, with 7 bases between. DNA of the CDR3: TGTGCCAGCAGTTTAATCTCTGACACTGAAGCTTTCTTT. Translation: CASSLISDTEAFF.

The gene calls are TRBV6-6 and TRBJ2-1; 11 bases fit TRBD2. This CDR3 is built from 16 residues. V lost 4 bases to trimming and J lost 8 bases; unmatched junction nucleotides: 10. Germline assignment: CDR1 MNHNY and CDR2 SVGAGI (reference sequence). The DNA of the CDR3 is TGTGCCAGCAGTTCGATCCTAGCGGGGGGAAGAGATGAGCAGTTCTTC. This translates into CASSSILAGGRDEQFF.

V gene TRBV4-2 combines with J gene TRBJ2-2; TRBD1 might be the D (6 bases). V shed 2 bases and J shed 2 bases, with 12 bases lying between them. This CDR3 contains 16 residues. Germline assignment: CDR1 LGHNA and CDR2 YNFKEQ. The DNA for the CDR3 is TGTGCCAGCAGCCAAACGGACAGCAGTAACACCGGGGAGCTGTTTTTT. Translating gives CASSQTDSSNTGELFF.